The 20 T cell receptor beta chains listed next were all sequenced from one sample in a study of OX40 agonist ivuxolimab in advanced cancers. Some clones are missing from TCRdb's copy, which holds only in-frame ones; the method was immunoSEQ multiplex PCR. Counted here are 60,000 or so clones, approximately 86% occurring once; the ten biggest clones make up approximately 4.7%. This specimen consisted of CD4+ or CD8+ T cells sorted from blood, obtained in a trial of the OX40 agonist ivuxolimab. The origin of the receptors is an adult with an advanced solid tumor such as melanoma, head and neck, liver or kidney cancer.

The V gene is TRBV6-1, the J gene TRBJ2-1, with 14 bases matching TRBD2. Germline CDR1 is MNHNS and CDR2 is SASEGT. CDR3 size: 17 residues. V lost 4 bases to trimming and J lost 12 bases; unmatched junction nucleotides: 14. In nucleotides, the CDR3 is TGTGCCAGCAGTGGTACGATATCCGGGACTAGCGGGAGTGGGCAGTTCTTC. Translated: CASSGTISGTSGSGQFF.

Turning to this clone: Other DNA sequences in the same sample also yield this CDR3. The chain uses TRBV7-8 and TRBJ1-2; perhaps TRBD1 as D (6 bases). CDR1 and CDR2 (germline): SGHVS, FQNEAQ. The CDR3 spans 14 residues. Trimming stripped 1 base from V and 1 base from J, with 7 bases between. For the CDR3, the DNA is TGTGCCAGCAGCTTAGAGGACAGTAACTATGGCTACACCTTC. Translated: CASSLEDSNYGYTF.

This clone is a singleton in its sample. The rearrangement joins TRBV14 to TRBJ2-7; the D is unclear. The CDR3 totals 13 residues. Germline CDR1 and CDR2: SGHDN and FVKESK. Trimming left V 1 base short and J 5 bases short, with 9 bases between. The chain's CDR3 is CASSQVRIHEQYF. The CDR3 region has the DNA TGTGCCAGCAGCCAAGTCCGTATCCACGAGCAGTACTTC.

The CDR3 sequence: CASSREPGLNNEKLFF. CDR3 bases: TGTGCCAGCAGTAGGGAACCCGGTCTAAATAATGAAAAACTGTTTTTT. V gene TRBV6-6 combines with J gene TRBJ1-4; no clear D gene. Germline V lookup: CDR1 MNHNY, CDR2 SVGAGI (reference sequence). V lost 5 bases and J lost 4, with 17 bases in between. The CDR3 consists of 16 residues.

A single count supports this clone. The chain carries TRBV7-3 and TRBJ2-3, with D possibly matching TRBD1 (6 bases). The CDR3 is 18 residues long. Trimming took off 5 bases at V and 0 bases at J, with 21 bases between the two ends. CDR1 and CDR2 from the germline V gene are SGHTA and FQGTGA. CDR3 coding DNA: TGTGCCAGCAGCCCTACGACCGGGACACTGAGTAGCACAGATACGCAGTATTTT. Its translation is CASSPTTGTLSSTDTQYF.

The chain links TRBV9 to TRBJ2-6; D assignment may be TRBD1 or TRBD2 (6 bases each). The length of the CDR3 is 16 residues. Trimming took 4 bases from V and 2 from J, leaving 13 bases between them. CDR1 and CDR2 (germline): SGDLS, YYNGEE. The CDR3 region has the DNA TGTGCCAGCAGCCGTGATGGGGGGCCTGGGGCCAACGTCCTGACTTTC. This encodes CASSRDGGPGANVLTF.

The rearrangement joins TRBV5-1 to TRBJ2-3; either TRBD1 or TRBD2 may fit D (5 bases each). This CDR3 is built from 16 residues. V was pared by 1 base and J by 2 bases, with 14 bases between. The germline gives CDR1 SGHRS, CDR2 YFSETQ. CDR3 bases: TGCGCCAGCAGCTTGACCTATGTGGGGGACACAGATACGCAGTATTTT. Its translation is CASSLTYVGDTDTQYF.

This rearrangement joins TRBV15 to TRBJ1-1; D is unclear. The V end lost 0 bases, the J end lost 1 base, and 3 bases lay between the germline ends. Germline loops: CDR1 LNHNV, CDR2 YYDKDF (reference sequence). CDR3 length equals 13 residues. The CDR3 bases are TGTGCCACCAGCAGAGACAGGAACACTGAAGCTTTCTTT. Amino acid sequence: CATSRDRNTEAFF.

The chain has TRBV2 and TRBJ2-1; D is possibly TRBD2 (5 bases). The germline CDR1 and CDR2 sequences are SNHLY and FYNNEI. The CDR3 consists of 11 residues. Trimming left V 5 bases short and J 8 bases short, with 7 bases between. The CDR3 reads CASSTRDEQFF. CDR3 in DNA: TGTGCCAGCAGTACGAGGGATGAGCAGTTCTTC.

The chain employs TRBV7-2 and TRBJ1-1; D is undetermined. The CDR3 length is 15 residues. Trimming shortened V by 3 bases and J by 5 bases, and 16 bases separated the two germline ends. The germline V gene encodes CDR1 SGHTA and CDR2 FQGNSA. The CDR3 coding sequence is TGTGCCAGCAGCTTCCAATTTGGGCTTAATACTGAAGCTTTCTTT. Residues: CASSFQFGLNTEAFF.

J is TRBJ2-3 and V is TRBV9; 10 nucleotides agree with TRBD2. J gave up 0 bases and V 4 bases, and 11 bases lay outside the gene matches. There are 18 residues in the CDR3. CDR1 is SGDLS, CDR2 YYNGEE, per germline. The CDR3 region is CASSTGTSVLSSTDTQYF. The CDR3 DNA sequence: TGTGCCAGCAGCACAGGGACTAGCGTTCTTTCTAGCACAGATACGCAGTATTTT.

The J gene is TRBJ2-7, the V gene TRBV2; D not resolved. The CDR3 consists of 11 residues. Trimming took off 3 bases at V and 4 bases at J, with 4 bases between the two ends. From germline, CDR1 is SNHLY and CDR2 FYNNEI. CDR3 in amino acids: CASSEEYEQYF. Here the CDR3 DNA reads TGTGCCAGCAGTGAGGAGTACGAGCAGTACTTC. Variable domain in full (rest from reference TRBV2 and TRBJ2-7): EPEVTQTPSHQVTQMGQEVILRCVPISNHLYFYWYRQILGQKVEFLVSFYNNEISEKSEIFDDQFSVERPDGSNFTLKIRSTKLEDSAMYFCASSEEYEQYFGPGTRLTVT.

V and J are TRBV7-2 and TRBJ1-1; TRBD1 aligns across 7 bases. Germline V CDR1 and CDR2: SGHTA, FQGNSA. V gave up 2 bases and J gave up 5 bases; unmatched junction bases: 5. The CDR3 covers 14 residues. This CDR3 is CASSLKSGGTEAFF. The CDR3 coding sequence is TGTGCCAGCAGCTTAAAATCAGGGGGGACTGAAGCTTTCTTT.

This clone was counted a single time. The genes are TRBV27 and TRBJ1-6, with 10 nucleotides matching TRBD1. This CDR3 is 17 amino acids long. The trim removed 2 bases at V and 9 bases at J, leaving 10 bases unmatched. Germline CDR1 MNHEY, CDR2 SMNVEV (reference sequence). CDR3: CASSLASTGTGVSPLHF. The CDR3 bases are TGTGCCAGCAGTTTAGCGTCAACCGGGACAGGGGTTTCACCCCTCCACTTT.

The V gene is TRBV28, the J gene TRBJ1-1, with 8 bases fitting TRBD1. The V segment lost 6 bases and the J segment 0 bases; nucleotides outside the gene matches: 12. The germline V gene encodes CDR1 MDHEN and CDR2 SYDVKM. This CDR3 is built from 17 residues. The DNA of the CDR3 is TGTGCCAGCAGCAGAGAATTTCGACAGGGGATGAACACTGAAGCTTTCTTT. This codes for CASSREFRQGMNTEAFF.

The gene calls are TRBV14 and TRBJ1-1; no definite D call. V was shortened by 4 bases and J by 1 base, with 7 bases between the two germline ends. Per germline, CDR1 SGHDN and CDR2 FVKESK. The CDR3 sequence is 13 residues long. In DNA, the CDR3 is TGTGCCAGCAGCCCCTTCGGGAACACTGAAGCTTTCTTT. This encodes CASSPFGNTEAFF.

The V and J genes are TRBV10-2 and TRBJ2-3, with D possibly matching TRBD1 (5 bases). The V end lost 0 bases, the J end lost 6 bases, and 13 bases lay between the germline ends. There are 15 residues in the CDR3. Germline CDR1 and CDR2: WSHSY and SAAADI. The CDR3: CASSESSQGGDTQYF. Here the CDR3 DNA reads TGCGCCAGCAGTGAGTCGAGCCAGGGTGGGGATACGCAGTATTTT.

The V call is TRBV10-3, the J call TRBJ1-1; weak D call: TRBD1 (6 bases). This CDR3 region has 15 residues. From germline, CDR1 is ENHRY and CDR2 SYGVKD. Trimming cost V 6 bases and J 2 bases, with 16 bases left between them. In DNA, the CDR3 is TGTGCCATCAGGCCGCCGGGACACAGAAACACTGAAGCTTTCTTT. Residues: CAIRPPGHRNTEAFF.

This chain uses TRBV28 with TRBJ2-1; tentative D call: TRBD2 (6 bases). This CDR3 region has 14 residues. Deletions cut 2 bases from V and 6 bases from J, with 11 bases between. CDR1 and CDR2 from the germline V gene are MDHEN and SYDVKM. This chain's CDR3 is CASSLGTALNEQFF. In DNA form, the CDR3 reads TGTGCCAGCAGTTTAGGGACTGCTCTCAATGAGCAGTTCTTC.

The J gene is TRBJ2-1, the V gene TRBV20-1, with 8 bases identical to TRBD1. J lost 16 bases, V lost 6 bases, and 8 bases had no gene match. Germline CDR1 DFQATT, CDR2 SNEGSKA (reference sequence). This CDR3 is built from 10 residues. CDR3 sequence reads: CSANRDRSFF. In DNA form, the CDR3 reads TGCAGTGCGAACCGGGACAGGTCATTCTTC.